Below, 18 T cell receptor beta chains from the same sample are listed, as sequenced in a study of T-cell reconstitution after alpha-beta-depleted transplantation in children. Unique molecular identifiers were incorporated when the TCRbeta library was constructed. Using its own MiXCR run on the PCR reads, TCRdb lists one record per CDR3 protein. The sample gives roughly 500,000 distinct CDR3 sequences, around 13% of which show up once; roughly 5.4% is in the top ten. This sample comprised PBMCs from the stem cell graft donor, obtained from the stem cell graft. These receptors originate from a human donor who donated a stem cell graft to a child with combined immunodeficiency.

As to this clonotype: The junction does not match germline at one end; this may be a read error. V and J are TRBV7-2 and TRBJ2-1; no clear D. This CDR3 is built from 11 residues. Germline V gene data show CDR1 as SGHTA and CDR2 as FQGNSA. CDR3 sequence: CASSLNKEQFF. The CDR3 region has the DNA TGTGCCAGCAGCTTAAACAAGGAGCAGTTCTTC. Drawing the rest from reference TRBV7-2 and TRBJ2-1, the complete variable domain is GAGVSQSPSNKVTEKGKDVELRCDPISGHTALYWYRQSLGQGLEFLIYFQGNSAPDKSGLPSDRFSAERTGGSVSTLTIQRTQQEDSAVYLCASSLNKEQFFGPGTRLTVL.

The V call is TRBV15, the J call TRBJ2-7, with 8 nucleotides matching TRBD2. The CDR3 is 15 residues long. The germline V gene encodes CDR1 LNHNV and CDR2 YYDKDF (reference sequence). Trimming removed 1 base from V and 3 bases from J; junction bases left unmatched: 5. CDR3 nucleotide sequence: TGTGCCACCAGCAGAGGGGCCGGGAGGGGCTACGAGCAGTACTTC. The encoded protein is CATSRGAGRGYEQYF. Combining the CDR3 with reference TRBV15 and TRBJ2-7 gives the whole variable domain DAMVIQNPRYQVTQFGKPVTLSCSQTLNHNVMYWYQQKSSQAPKLLFHYYDKDFNNEADTPDNFQSRRPNTSFCFLDIRSPGLGDTAMYLCATSRGAGRGYEQYFGPGTRLTVT.

J is TRBJ2-7 and V is TRBV9; TRBD1 aligns across 7 bases. Germline assignment: CDR1 SGDLS and CDR2 YYNGEE. Trimming took 4 bases from V and 5 from J; bases not matched to a gene: 9. The CDR3 contains 14 residues. This CDR3 is CASSPWDSAHEQYF. The CDR3 coding sequence is TGTGCCAGCAGCCCGTGGGACAGCGCCCACGAGCAGTACTTC.

The rearrangement links TRBV12-3 or TRBV12-4 to TRBJ2-3; TRBD2 agrees at 7 bases. CDR3 size: 16 residues. Trimming removed 0 bases from V and 3 bases from J; junction bases left unmatched: 6. The CDR3 DNA reads TGTGCCAGCAGTTTAGCGGGAGGGCTTTGGACAGATACGCAGTATTTT. It encodes CASSLAGGLWTDTQYF.

Ten or more counts support this clonotype. The chain recombines TRBV12-3 or TRBV12-4 with TRBJ2-7; 9 bases match TRBD1. The CDR3 has 15 residues. V was clipped by 4 bases and J by 4 bases; unmatched bases: 8. CDR3 sequence reads: CASSSTGTGTYEQYF. CDR3 coding DNA: TGTGCCAGCAGTTCCACCGGGACAGGGACTTACGAGCAGTACTTC.

This clonotype occurred many times. This chain connects TRBV12-3 or TRBV12-4 to TRBJ1-2; TRBD1 matches at 7 bases. The CDR3 contains 13 residues. Trimming removed 5 bases from V and 4 bases from J; junction bases left unmatched: 4. Here the CDR3 reads CASSATGFYGYTF. DNA for the CDR3: TGTGCCAGCAGTGCGACAGGGTTCTATGGCTACACCTTC.

Note on this clonotype: This likely comes from a read error, as the CDR3 has no conserved phenylalanine or tryptophan at its end. The chain links TRBV27 to TRBJ2-5, with D perhaps matching TRBD1 or TRBD2 (6 bases each). Looked up from germline, CDR1 is MNHEY and CDR2 is SMNVEV (reference sequence). The CDR3 contains 15 residues. V gave up 3 bases and J gave up 4 bases, with 15 bases separating them. In nucleotides, the CDR3 is TGTGCCAGCAGTTTTTCTCCGGGGGCGGGAGAGACCCAGTACGTC. Its protein is CASSFSPGAGETQYV.

This clonotype was seen only a few times. The V gene is TRBV29-1, the J gene TRBJ1-2; 7 bases are shared with TRBD1. With 6 bases clipped from V and 8 bases from J, the junction kept 9 bases outside the gene matches. From germline, CDR1 is SQVTM and CDR2 ANQGSEA. The CDR3 covers 12 residues. The CDR3 nucleotides are TGCAGCGTCTCTCAGGGGGTGGTAGGCTACACCTTC. Translation gives CSVSQGVVGYTF.

This clonotype has more than one count but fewer than ten. V gene TRBV6-5 combines with J gene TRBJ2-3, with D perhaps assigned TRBD1 or TRBD2 (5 bases each). The CDR3 consists of 13 residues. V lost 8 bases to trimming and J lost 4 bases, with 13 bases between them. CDR1 is MNHEY and CDR2 is SVGAGI in the germline V gene. The CDR3 is CASGWGIADTQYF. Here the CDR3 DNA reads TGTGCCAGCGGTTGGGGGATCGCAGATACGCAGTATTTT.

In the case of this clonotype: One end of the junction varies from germline; a read error may be responsible. J is TRBJ2-7 and V is TRBV2; TRBD1 or TRBD2 may be the D gene (5 bases each). The V gene's germline CDR1 is SNHLY and CDR2 FYNNEI. The CDR3 runs 13 residues. The CDR3 DNA is TGTGCCAGCAGTGAATTTACTCGGGACGCATCTTTCTTC. Translation gives CASSEFTRDASFF.

The chain couples TRBV6-5 to TRBJ2-5; D unclear. CDR1 and CDR2 from the germline V gene are MNHEY and SVGAGI. The length of the CDR3 is 13 residues. The V and J ends lost 3 bases and 1 base respectively, with 6 bases between them. The CDR3 here is CASSYRFQETQYF. CDR3 DNA sequence: TGTGCCAGCAGTTATCGGTTCCAAGAGACCCAGTACTTC.

This clonotype occurred a few times. The V gene is TRBV7-2, the J gene TRBJ2-7; 8 bases align to TRBD2. The J segment lost 2 bases and the V segment lost 2 bases, leaving 5 bases of the junction unmatched. The CDR3 runs to 15 residues. The germline CDR1 and CDR2 sequences are SGHTA and FQGNSA. The CDR3 coding sequence is TGTGCCAGCAGCTTAACACTAGCGGACCCCTACGAGCAGTACTTC. As protein: CASSLTLADPYEQYF. Full variable domain (missing parts from reference TRBV7-2 and TRBJ2-7): GAGVSQSPSNKVTEKGKDVELRCDPISGHTALYWYRQSLGQGLEFLIYFQGNSAPDKSGLPSDRFSAERTGGSVSTLTIQRTQQEDSAVYLCASSLTLADPYEQYFGPGTRLTVT.

This chain connects TRBV12-3 or TRBV12-4 to TRBJ2-5; a weak D match, TRBD1 (6 bases). Trimming took off 7 bases at V and 4 bases at J, with 10 bases between the two ends. The CDR3 has 12 residues. The CDR3: CASTTGSETQYF. The CDR3 coding sequence is TGTGCCAGCACCACAGGGTCAGAGACCCAGTACTTC.

The rearrangement uses TRBV6-2 or TRBV6-3 and TRBJ2-1; 9 bases match TRBD1. V gave up 7 bases and J gave up 3 bases; unmatched junction bases: 4. This CDR3 is 14 amino acids long. Germline-derived CDR1 and CDR2 are MNHEY and SVGEGT. In DNA, the CDR3 is TGTGCCAGCACGGGACAGGGCTTCTACAATGAGCAGTTCTTC. This sequence encodes CASTGQGFYNEQFF.

This clonotype was picked up many times. This chain uses TRBV12-3 or TRBV12-4 with TRBJ1-5, with a weak D call TRBD1 (6 bases). CDR3 length: 14 amino acids. V lost 5 bases, J lost 3 bases, and 11 bases lay in between. CDR3 DNA: TGTGCCAGCAGTCCCGGGACAAACAATCAGCCCCAGCATTTT. Amino acid sequence: CASSPGTNNQPQHF.

CDR3 nucleotides: TGTGCCAGCAGCGCTAGTGGTGGGGCGCAGTATTTT. As protein: CASSASGGAQYF. The rearrangement links TRBV9 to TRBJ2-3; D not resolved. V was shortened by 3 bases and J by 10 bases, with 12 bases between the two germline ends. The germline CDR1 and CDR2 sequences are SGDLS and YYNGEE. There are 12 residues in the CDR3.

In its sample, this clonotype was seen many times. The J gene is TRBJ1-2, the V gene TRBV7-2; 7 bases match TRBD1. The CDR3 has 16 amino acids. Germline trimming cut 1 base from V and 6 bases from J; bases unmatched to any gene: 11. Germline CDR1 is SGHTA and CDR2 is FQGNSA. This CDR3 reads CASSLVRAGGSDGYTF. CDR3 DNA: TGTGCCAGCAGCTTAGTGAGGGCAGGGGGTAGCGATGGCTACACCTTC. The variable domain in full, with the rest retrieved from reference TRBV7-2 and TRBJ1-2, is GAGVSQSPSNKVTEKGKDVELRCDPISGHTALYWYRQSLGQGLEFLIYFQGNSAPDKSGLPSDRFSAERTGGSVSTLTIQRTQQEDSAVYLCASSLVRAGGSDGYTFGSGTRLTVV.

This clonotype was found many times. The rearrangement uses TRBV12-3 or TRBV12-4 and TRBJ2-5, with D unclear. V was cut by 3 bases and J by 3 bases, with 11 bases left in between. The CDR3 contains 14 residues. In DNA, the CDR3 is TGTGCCAGCAGTTTTTCAGGAGTTGAAGAGACCCAGTACTTC. Protein product: CASSFSGVEETQYF.